A single sample is the source of the 23 T cell receptor beta chains below, sequenced in a study of blood T cells in healthy people across ages (dated by TCRdb to the mid-2010s). Libraries came from 5' RACE. Reads for this sample came from an Illumina HiSeq 2500. A second about 7 to 11 cycle PCR used a sample-barcoded 5' primer and a J-beta primer mix. The raw public reads went through TCRdb reprocessing: fastp at Q25, MiXCR clone calling, in-frame beta chains kept. Entries are consolidated by CDR3 protein sequence, retaining the most common genes and DNA. The sample includes 800,000 or so distinct CDR3 sequences, with just under 25% observed a single time. Of the sample, roughly 3.5% is held by the ten largest clones. The same data also contributed to another study, on T cells of mothers and their children.

Sequenced sample: blood. Source of these receptors: a boy aged 10-17 years in good health.

This clonotype appeared a few times. The chain carries TRBV7-6 and TRBJ2-1; 13 bases fit TRBD2. The CDR3 extends over 17 amino acids. With 1 base clipped from V and 7 bases from J, the junction kept 7 bases outside the gene matches. Germline V gene data show CDR1 as SGHVS and CDR2 as FNYEAQ. In DNA form, the CDR3 reads TGTGCCAGCAGCTTAGATGGGACTAGCGGGATCGAAAATGAGCAGTTCTTC. The encoded protein is CASSLDGTSGIENEQFF.

The chain joins TRBV7-9 to TRBJ2-7; 11 bases align to TRBD1. V shed 3 bases and J 1 base; nucleotides not matched to a gene: 11. The CDR3 has 18 amino acids. CDR1 SEHNR and CDR2 FQNEAQ come from the germline V gene (reference sequence). DNA for the CDR3: TGTGCCAGCAGCTTCGCCCCGGGACAGGGGGATGGATCCTACGAGCAGTACTTC. Amino acids: CASSFAPGQGDGSYEQYF.

The V gene is TRBV28, the J gene TRBJ1-5; weak D call: TRBD1 (5 bases). The CDR3 loop spans 13 amino acids. Germline-derived CDR1 and CDR2 are MDHEN and SYDVKM. V was pared by 6 bases and J by 5 bases, with 11 bases between. DNA of the CDR3: TGTGCCAGCAGCCAGATGGGACATCAGCCCCAGCATTTT. Amino acid sequence: CASSQMGHQPQHF.

This clonotype came up a few times. V is TRBV20-1 and J is TRBJ2-1; D may match TRBD1 or TRBD2 (5 bases each). Looked up from germline, CDR1 is DFQATT and CDR2 is SNEGSKA (reference sequence). The CDR3 has 17 amino acids. V lost 3 bases and J 6 bases, leaving 24 bases between the germline ends. Written as DNA, the CDR3 is TGCAGTGCTAGGAGGAGTGACGCCCAACGGGGCTCCAATGAGCAGTTCTTC. Residues: CSARRSDAQRGSNEQFF.

In this sample, this clonotype turned up a few times. This CDR3 reads CATSLTSGSVHEQFF. CDR3 in DNA: TGTGCCACCAGCCTCACTAGCGGGAGCGTCCATGAGCAGTTCTTC. The genes are TRBV24-1 and TRBJ2-1; TRBD2 aligns across 11 bases. Germline V lookup: CDR1 KGHDR, CDR2 SFDVKD. V lost 7 bases to trimming and J lost 8 bases; unmatched junction nucleotides: 9. The CDR3 loop spans 15 amino acids.

The chain carries TRBV12-3 or TRBV12-4 and TRBJ2-2; D unresolved. Trimming cost V 7 bases and J 6 bases, with 9 bases left between them. This CDR3 has 12 amino acids. CDR3 coding DNA: TGTGCCAGCAATTCAGTGGCCGGGGAGCTGTTTTTT. Residues: CASNSVAGELFF.

The V call is TRBV3-1, the J call TRBJ2-5; 13 bases fit TRBD2. The CDR3 is made up of 15 amino acids. With V trimmed by 5 bases and J by 5 bases, 5 bases remained unmatched. Per the germline V gene, CDR1 is LGHDT and CDR2 is YNNKEL (reference sequence). The CDR3 nucleotides read TGTGCCAGCAGCTACGGACTAGCGGGAGTCGAGACCCAGTACTTC. The encoded protein is CASSYGLAGVETQYF.

This clonotype occurred a few times. This chain joins TRBV7-2 and TRBJ2-5; D gene ambiguous. V lost 4 bases and J lost 2, with 17 bases in between. CDR1 is SGHTA, CDR2 FQGNSA, per germline. The CDR3 is 16 amino acids. Here the CDR3 reads CASSSAADRYQETQYF. CDR3 nucleotides: TGTGCCAGCAGCTCCGCGGCCGATAGATATCAAGAGACCCAGTACTTC.

As regards this clonotype: Its ends do not fully match the called genes, so a read error is possible. The V and J genes are TRBV27 and TRBJ2-5; D is possibly TRBD2 (6 bases). This CDR3 is built from 13 residues. Germline V lookup: CDR1 MNHEY, CDR2 SMNVEV (reference sequence). This chain's CDR3 is CASSFGSSYEQHF. The CDR3 DNA reads as TGTGCCAGCAGTTTCGGGAGCTCCTACGAGCAGCACTTC.

This clonotype has just a few counts. The rearrangement uses TRBV12-3 or TRBV12-4 and TRBJ2-1; D may be TRBD2 (5 bases). The CDR3 is 17 amino acids. V was trimmed by 3 bases and J by 2 bases, leaving 17 bases between them. CDR3 sequence (DNA): TGTGCCAGCAGTTTGGTATGGACTTCTAGCCCCTACAATGAGCAGTTCTTC. As protein: CASSLVWTSSPYNEQFF.

V is TRBV29-1 and J is TRBJ2-5; tentatively, D is TRBD1 (5 bases). Per the germline V gene, CDR1 is SQVTM and CDR2 is ANQGSEA. The V and J ends lost 3 bases and 4 bases respectively, with 18 bases between them. The CDR3 spans 15 residues. The CDR3 coding sequence is TGCAGCGTTGACCAACCAGGGCCGACCCCAGAGACCCAGTACTTC. Translating gives CSVDQPGPTPETQYF.

This clonotype showed up just a few times. V usage is TRBV4-3 and J usage is TRBJ2-5; no clear D. TRBJ2-7 explains the end of the DNA better; the J call may be wrong. From germline, CDR1 is LGHNA and CDR2 YSLEER. The length of the CDR3 is 14 residues. In DNA form, the CDR3 reads TGCGCCAGCAGCCAAGAGGGCTTCTCCTACGAGCAGTACTTC. Its translation: CASSQEGFSYEQYF.

The chain carries TRBV5-5 and TRBJ1-1; D may be TRBD1 (6 bases). The CDR3 sequence is 16 residues long. Trimming removed 6 bases at V and 0 bases at J, with 18 bases between. Germline V gives CDR1 SGHKS, CDR2 YYEKEE (reference sequence). The CDR3 DNA is TGTGCCAGCACCGTTAGTACAGGGACGGTGAACACTGAAGCTTTCTTT. Residues: CASTVSTGTVNTEAFF.

The V call is TRBV5-1, the J call TRBJ1-3; D is perhaps TRBD1 (6 bases). The V end lost 1 base, the J end lost 0 bases, and 17 bases lay between the germline ends. Germline loops: CDR1 SGHRS, CDR2 YFSETQ. CDR3 length equals 18 residues. The CDR3 protein is CASSLLPGQTYSGNTIYF. CDR3 nucleotides: TGCGCCAGCAGCTTGCTCCCTGGACAGACCTACTCTGGAAACACCATATATTTT.

The chain is built from TRBV7-2 and TRBJ2-7, with unresolved D. V was shortened by 2 bases and J by 3 bases, with 14 bases between the two germline ends. The CDR3 extends over 15 amino acids. CDR1 and CDR2 from the germline V gene are SGHTA and FQGNSA. CDR3 protein: CASSLMLGEYYEQYF. The DNA of the CDR3 is TGTGCCAGCAGCTTAATGCTTGGCGAGTACTACGAGCAGTACTTC.

The V gene is TRBV20-1, the J gene TRBJ2-7; 9 bases match TRBD2. This CDR3 is 15 amino acids long. V was clipped by 6 bases and J by 6 bases; unmatched bases: 15. Germline CDR1 reads DFQATT; CDR2 reads SNEGSKA (reference sequence). DNA for the CDR3: TGCAGTGCACCGCCCGTGACTAGCGGCCCTCTCGAGCAGTACTTC. Translated, it gives CSAPPVTSGPLEQYF.

To note about this clonotype: A read error may explain this, as a much larger clone is one base away. The chain carries TRBV20-1 and TRBJ2-4, with D perhaps TRBD2 (5 bases). CDR1 is DFQATT and CDR2 is SNEGSKA in the germline V gene (reference sequence). The CDR3 covers 16 residues. Here the CDR3 reads CSAREWETLAKNIQCF. The CDR3 DNA reads TGCAGTGCTAGAGAGTGGGAGACTCTAGCCAAAAACATTCAGTGCTTC.

The V gene is TRBV6-6, the J gene TRBJ2-5; 14 positions match TRBD2. Germline V gene data show CDR1 as MNHNY and CDR2 as SVGAGI (reference sequence). Trimming at V came to 0 bases and at J to 7 bases, leaving 4 bases not matched to a gene. The CDR3 runs 16 residues. The CDR3 loop is CASSYSTSGGAGTQYF. The DNA of the CDR3 is TGTGCCAGCAGTTACTCGACTAGCGGGGGGGCCGGGACCCAGTACTTC.

This chain links TRBV12-3 or TRBV12-4 with TRBJ2-4; no clear D. Trimming left V 8 bases short and J 4 bases short, with 9 bases between. There are 12 residues in the CDR3. The CDR3 here is CASGEQKNIQYF. In DNA form, the CDR3 reads TGTGCCAGCGGAGAACAAAAAAACATTCAGTACTTC.

This sequence joins TRBV6-6 and TRBJ2-7; 8 positions match TRBD2. The V segment lost 1 base and the J segment 6 bases; nucleotides outside the gene matches: 8. The CDR3 extends over 15 amino acids. CDR1 and CDR2 (germline): MNHNY, SVGAGI (reference sequence). The CDR3 DNA reads as TGTGCCAGCAGTTACTGGGGGACTAGTCTCTCCGAGCAGTACTTC. Its protein product is CASSYWGTSLSEQYF.

The V call is TRBV5-1, the J call TRBJ2-3, with D maybe TRBD1 (6 bases). CDR1 and CDR2 from the germline V gene are SGHRS and YFSETQ. There are 15 residues in the CDR3. Deletions cut 5 bases from V and 0 bases from J, with 13 bases between. CDR3 sequence: CASSNDRRSTDTQYF. The CDR3 coding sequence is TGCGCCAGCAGTAATGACAGGAGGAGCACAGATACGCAGTATTTT. The full variable domain, with the rest looked up from reference TRBV5-1 and TRBJ2-3, is KAGVTQTPRYLIKTRGQQVTLSCSPISGHRSVSWYQQTPGQGLQFLFEYFSETQRNKGNFPGRFSGRQFSNSRSEMNVSTLELGDSALYLCASSNDRRSTDTQYFGPGTRLTVL.

This chain connects TRBV11-2 to TRBJ2-7; a possible D gene is TRBD1 (6 bases). CDR3 size: 15 residues. Trimming pared 5 bases from V and 2 bases from J, leaving 16 bases between. CDR1 is SGHAT, CDR2 FQNNGV, per germline. The CDR3 bases are TGTGCCAGCAGCCCCTATGAGGGGGTTACCTACGAGCAGTACTTC. The encoded protein is CASSPYEGVTYEQYF.

This clonotype was counted between two and nine times. The V call is TRBV6-6, the J call TRBJ2-1; no clear D gene. Germline V gives CDR1 MNHNY, CDR2 SVGAGI (reference sequence). This CDR3 is 16 amino acids long. Deletions cut 0 bases from V and 2 bases from J, with 11 bases between. CDR3 loop: CASSYSIIDPYNEQFF. CDR3 DNA sequence: TGTGCCAGCAGTTACTCGATAATAGACCCCTACAATGAGCAGTTCTTC.